The rows below give T cell receptor beta chains drawn from one sample of a study of Graves' ophthalmopathy and Graves' hyperthyroidism. MiXCR, applied by TCRdb to the multiplex PCR reads, yields one record per CDR3 protein. Of under 400,000 distinct CDR3 sequences in the sample, about 17% were seen once. Input material: peripheral blood. These receptors originate from an adult man with Graves' ophthalmopathy. CDR3s include the opening cysteine and the closing phenylalanine or tryptophan. The D gene is left open where the match is weak.

TRBV2,NA,TRBJ1-3,CASSEVGGQAGNTIYF
TRBV28,NA,TRBJ2-7,CASSLGSGRMAEQYF
TRBV7-9,NA,TRBJ1-1,CASSPVSATEAFF
TRBV12-3/TRBV12-4,TRBD1,TRBJ1-5,CASSFRQGGRTQHF
TRBV5-1,NA,TRBJ1-2,CASKREGPGGYTF
TRBV12-3/TRBV12-4,NA,TRBJ1-1,CASSTYLEAFF
TRBV19,NA,TRBJ2-2,CASREGTNTGELFF
TRBV4-1,TRBD1,TRBJ2-7,CASSRGTGQGNYEQYF
TRBV29-1,TRBD2,TRBJ2-7,CSVTGTSGRREQYF
TRBV27,TRBD2,TRBJ2-1,CASRRPTGTSGRQEQFF
TRBV5-1,NA,TRBJ2-5,CASSSGRGAGETQYF
TRBV7-2,TRBD2,TRBJ2-5,CASSLAAGGPETQYF
TRBV3-1,NA,TRBJ2-2,CASSYIGAGTGELFF
TRBV7-9,TRBD2,TRBJ2-5,CASLELTTSGFQETQYF
TRBV20-1,NA,TRBJ2-7,CSGHQGSSYEQYF
TRBV6-1,NA,TRBJ2-2,CASRNLRGAPRGTGELFF
TRBV5-1,NA,TRBJ2-7,CASSRGRAIEQYF
TRBV6-2/TRBV6-3,NA,TRBJ1-1,CASRFTGTTEAFF
TRBV6-1,TRBD2,TRBJ2-5,CASSEDGLAAGGGETQYF
TRBV19,TRBD1,TRBJ1-5,CASSPTRGRGQPQHF
TRBV29-1,TRBD1,TRBJ2-7,CSVMGQAAYEQYF
TRBV6-2/TRBV6-3,NA,TRBJ1-2,CATREVGPNYGYNF
TRBV30,NA,TRBJ1-1,CAWGGPTVAAEAFF
TRBV20-1,TRBD1,TRBJ1-5,CSAAGGLRQPQHF
TRBV7-8,TRBD1,TRBJ1-3,CASSSSGTGHSGNTIYF
TRBV9,NA,TRBJ1-1,CASSVAARDTEAFF
TRBV7-2,NA,TRBJ2-7,CASSPLAGPDEQYF
TRBV6-5,NA,TRBJ1-5,CASSYGGTPNQPQHF
TRBV29-1,NA,TRBJ2-5,CSVRRGQQETQYF
TRBV12-3/TRBV12-4,TRBD1,TRBJ1-2,CASSQGGIANYGYTF
TRBV7-2,TRBD2,TRBJ2-6,CASSLASGGASGANVLTF
TRBV18,NA,TRBJ1-5,CASSRQEKDNQPQHF
TRBV28,TRBD1,TRBJ1-5,CASSTTGVNQPQHF
TRBV12-3/TRBV12-4,NA,TRBJ2-7,CASSLVGGGSEQYF
TRBV11-2,NA,TRBJ1-1,CASSLGRGGAFF
TRBV14,NA,TRBJ1-5,CASSQDLGGIQPQHF
TRBV27,NA,TRBJ1-3,CASSLSGHPGPGNTIYF
TRBV30,NA,TRBJ1-2,CACRLGAWYGYTF
TRBV7-2,TRBD1,TRBJ1-2,CASSTRPGQGYGYTF
TRBV7-9,NA,TRBJ2-4,CASSYTEGNIQYF
TRBV20-1,TRBD1,TRBJ1-2,CSAQDRRSYGYTF
TRBV12-3/TRBV12-4,NA,TRBJ1-4,CASRRGHEKLFF
TRBV19,TRBD2,TRBJ2-7,CASSNGLAGANEQYF
TRBV7-9,NA,TRBJ1-6,CASSPGPYNSPLHF
TRBV7-9,NA,TRBJ1-2,CASSLTGDEHTF
TRBV7-2,NA,TRBJ2-5,CASSLGIGSTETQYF